This TCR beta chain came from a study of CD8 T cells in Susac syndrome. CDR3 length: 14 residues. V lost 2 bases, J lost 6 bases, and 2 bases stayed unmatched. The V gene's germline CDR1 is KGHSH and CDR2 LQKENI. The CD8+ and CD4+ T cells were isolated magnetically using a negative isolation approach, whereas the TEMRA cells were enriched by FACS. Random-hexamer reverse transcription was applied to roughly 0.5 to 1 ug RNA. Amplification of TCR beta CDR3 by immunoSEQ multiplex PCR spanned 54 Vbeta and 13 Jbeta. TCRdb reprocessed the immunoSEQ multiplex PCR reads with MiXCR, giving one entry per CDR3 protein. This repertoire shows about 150,000 distinct CDR3 sequences, around 96% found once; its top ten account for 0.16%.

The TCR was taken from a human donor with Susac syndrome. The chain has TRBV18 and TRBJ2-1; TRBD1 agrees at 9 bases. Sequenced input: CD4+ T cells from PBMCs. CDR3 loop: CASSPGTGFNEQFF. The DNA of the CDR3 is TGTGCCAGCTCACCAGGGACAGGGTTCAATGAGCAGTTCTTC.